Listed below are T cell receptor beta chains from one sample, sequenced in a study of multiple sclerosis patients with progressive multifocal leukoencephalopathy. Libraries were prepared by immunoSEQ multiplex PCR; TCRdb keeps only in-frame clonotypes and omits some of them. The sample yields 26,000 or so clones, roughly 90% seen once. The source material was PBMCs, sampled from a patient treated with natalizumab. Every receptor here comes from a young man with multiple sclerosis. Both conserved end residues are part of each CDR3. The D gene is left open where the match is weak. Only part of the rows carry a size: once, few, many, or a class if the clone is expanded.

d_gene	abundance	v_gene	j_gene	CDR3aa	CDR3nt
NA	NA	TRBV18	TRBJ1-2	CASSPLGDYGYTF	TGTGCCAGCTCACCCTTAGGCGACTATGGCTACACCTTC
TRBD2	NA	TRBV11-3	TRBJ2-3	CASSRAGVDTDTQYF	TGTGCCAGCAGTCGAGCGGGAGTAGACACAGATACGCAGTATTTT
TRBD2	NA	TRBV5-4	TRBJ2-3	CASSLRREGWNTQYF	TGTGCCAGCAGCTTGAGGCGGGAGGGCTGGAATACGCAGTATTTT
TRBD1	NA	TRBV5-1	TRBJ2-5	CASSLAGTGLQTQYF	TGCGCCAGCAGCTTGGCAGGGACAGGGCTACAGACCCAGTACTTC
NA	once	TRBV2	TRBJ1-2	CASIVEKGGYGYTF	TGTGCCAGCATCGTCGAAAAGGGGGGCTATGGCTACACCTTC
NA	NA	TRBV7-6	TRBJ2-7	CASSTQQGGSAYEQYF	TGTGCCAGCAGCACTCAACAAGGGGGTTCGGCCTACGAGCAGTACTTC
NA	once	TRBV5-8	TRBJ2-6	CASSLAASGANVLTF	TGTGCCAGCAGCTTGGCCGCCTCTGGGGCCAACGTCCTGACTTTC
NA	NA	TRBV4-3	TRBJ1-4	CASSRAGDEKLFF	TGCGCCAGCAGCCGGGCGGGGGATGAAAAACTGTTTTTT
NA	NA	TRBV6-5	TRBJ2-7	CASSYPQPPPIYEQYF	TGTGCCAGCAGTTACCCCCAACCCCCCCCTATCTACGAGCAGTACTTC
TRBD2	NA	TRBV19	TRBJ2-2	CASSIGGLAGGRAGELFF	TGTGCCAGTAGTATTGGGGGACTAGCGGGAGGAAGGGCCGGGGAGCTGTTTTTT
NA	few	TRBV7-2	TRBJ1-2	CASSLASHRSNGYTF	TGTGCCAGCAGCTTAGCATCCCACAGGTCCAATGGCTACACCTTC
TRBD1	NA	TRBV10-3	TRBJ1-5	CAISPDREDQPQHF	TGTGCCATCAGTCCTGACAGGGAAGATCAGCCCCAGCATTTT
NA	NA	TRBV7-9	TRBJ2-1	CASSLGYNEQFF	TGTGCCAGCAGCCTGGGATACAATGAGCAGTTCTTC
NA	NA	TRBV7-8	TRBJ1-1	CASSPPAARNTEAFF	TGTGCCAGCAGCCCCCCGGCAGCAAGGAACACTGAAGCTTTCTTT